What follows describes a single T cell receptor (beta chain). Its antigen is not identified. The CDR3 consists of 17 residues. V was pared by 7 bases and J by 10 bases, with 18 bases of the junction left unmatched. Looked up from germline, CDR1 is SNHLY and CDR2 is FYNNEI. The method was immunoSEQ multiplex PCR; TCRdb's version includes in-frame clones alone and lacks a portion of them. Found here are 100,000 to 150,000 clones, 89% of them singletons; the top ten hold roughly 6.5%. The data are from a study of T cell responses to AZD1222 COVID-19 vaccine. Overall study findings and caveats: The donor group comprised mostly white British people and more females; the analysis possibly underestimated clonal diversity. Spike-specific TCRs gained breadth and depth after people received two AZD1222 doses. Just a handful of AZD1222 recipients were seropositive at baseline.

The chain combines TRBV2 with TRBJ1-6, with 8 bases fitting TRBD1. Specimen: peripheral blood, collected on day 0 of AZD1222 vaccination. This clonotype was sampled from an adult in good health. The CDR3 loop reads CASKVVPSVGQGSPLHF. CDR3 coding DNA: TGTGCCAGCAAAGTAGTCCCCAGTGTAGGACAGGGATCACCCCTCCACTTT. Full variable domain (missing parts from reference TRBV2 and TRBJ1-6): EPEVTQTPSHQVTQMGQEVILRCVPISNHLYFYWYRQILGQKVEFLVSFYNNEISEKSEIFDDQFSVERPDGSNFTLKIRSTKLEDSAMYFCASKVVPSVGQGSPLHFGNGTRLTVT.